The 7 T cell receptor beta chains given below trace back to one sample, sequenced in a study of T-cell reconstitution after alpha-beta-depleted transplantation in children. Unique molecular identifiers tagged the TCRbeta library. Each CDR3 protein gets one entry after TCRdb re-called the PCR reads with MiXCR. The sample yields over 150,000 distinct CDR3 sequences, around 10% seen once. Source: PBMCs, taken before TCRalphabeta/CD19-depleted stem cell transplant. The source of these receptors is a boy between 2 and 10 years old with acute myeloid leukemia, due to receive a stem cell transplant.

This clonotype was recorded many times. In DNA form, the CDR3 reads TGCGCCAGCAGCTCTGGGGTGTACAATGAGCAGTTCTTC. Amino acid sequence: CASSSGVYNEQFF. This sequence joins TRBV5-1 and TRBJ2-1; D gene unclear. Trimming took 3 bases from V and 4 from J, leaving 8 bases between them. The CDR3 consists of 13 residues. Germline CDR1 reads SGHRS; CDR2 reads YFSETQ.

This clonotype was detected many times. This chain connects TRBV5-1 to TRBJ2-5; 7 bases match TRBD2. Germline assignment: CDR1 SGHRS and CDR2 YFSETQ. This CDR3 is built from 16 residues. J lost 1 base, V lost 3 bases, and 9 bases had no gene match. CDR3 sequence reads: CASSWEIAGAQETQYF. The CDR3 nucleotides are TGCGCCAGCAGCTGGGAAATAGCGGGTGCCCAAGAGACCCAGTACTTC.

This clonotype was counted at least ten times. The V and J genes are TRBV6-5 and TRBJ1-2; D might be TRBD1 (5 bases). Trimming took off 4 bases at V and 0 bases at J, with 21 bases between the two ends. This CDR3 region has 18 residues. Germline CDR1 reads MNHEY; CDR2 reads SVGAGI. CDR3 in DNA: TGTGCCAGCAGTTTTGGGACCTACATCGGTAGAGCTAACTATGGCTACACCTTC. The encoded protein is CASSFGTYIGRANYGYTF.

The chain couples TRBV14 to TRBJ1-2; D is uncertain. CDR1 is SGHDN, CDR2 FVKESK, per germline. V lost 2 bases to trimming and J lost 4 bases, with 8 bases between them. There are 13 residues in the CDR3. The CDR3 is CASSQSQVYGYTF. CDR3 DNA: TGTGCCAGCAGCCAATCCCAGGTCTATGGCTACACCTTC.

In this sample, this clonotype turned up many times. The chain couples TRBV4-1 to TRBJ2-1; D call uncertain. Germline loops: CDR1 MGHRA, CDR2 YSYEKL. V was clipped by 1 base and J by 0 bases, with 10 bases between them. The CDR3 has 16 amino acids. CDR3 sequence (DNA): TGCGCCAGCAGCCAAGTTGGACGGTTCTCCTACAATGAGCAGTTCTTC. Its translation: CASSQVGRFSYNEQFF.

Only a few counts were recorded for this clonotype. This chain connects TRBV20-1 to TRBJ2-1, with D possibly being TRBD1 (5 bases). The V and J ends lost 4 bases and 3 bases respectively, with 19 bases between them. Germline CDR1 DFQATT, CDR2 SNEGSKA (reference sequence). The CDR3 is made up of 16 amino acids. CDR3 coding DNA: TGCAGTGCTACCCACATAGGGCAGGGTGACTACAATGAGCAGTTCTTC. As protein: CSATHIGQGDYNEQFF.

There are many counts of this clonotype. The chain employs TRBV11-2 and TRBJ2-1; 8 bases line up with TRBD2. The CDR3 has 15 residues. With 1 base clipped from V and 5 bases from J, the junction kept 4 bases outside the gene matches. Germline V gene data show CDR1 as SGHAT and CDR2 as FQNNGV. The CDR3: CASSLGGRTHNEQFF. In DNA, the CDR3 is TGTGCCAGCAGCTTAGGCGGGAGGACACACAATGAGCAGTTCTTC.